This note documents a single TCR beta chain sequence. Its cognate antigen has yet to be identified. There are no base qualities to consult, and no much larger clone falls within one base. This sample is part of a study of T cell responses to AZD1222 COVID-19 vaccine (dated by TCRdb to the early 2020s). Context from the whole study: TCR sequencing was performed for more than 230 trial participants, of whom 207 were given two doses of AZD1222 and around 25 were given two doses of MenACWY control vaccine. Trial participants were enrolled by age into subgroups of 18-55, 56-69 and 70-plus years, and approximately 150, 30 and 60 TCR-sequenced participants, respectively, were included in these subgroups. Broader findings and caveats from the paper: Vaccine-associated CD4 TCRs spanned the whole spike protein, with dominant responses in regions 160-218 and 743-854. Because no day 14 peak-response samples were available, repertoires were characterized only after the peak T cell response. After two AZD1222 doses, spike-specific TCR breadth and depth were significantly higher than at day 0 and than in MenACWY recipients. Conclusions about previously exposed vaccinees are limited, since just a handful of AZD1222 recipients were seropositive for SARS-CoV-2 at baseline. The 56-69-year group was small, and its depth increase did not reach significance, likely because of low power. Reportedly, close to half of the unique spike-specific TCRs recognized epitopes lying outside the regions that are mutated in the B.1.351 and B.1.1.7 variants. Most participants were white British and females outnumbered males, and the authors suggested that clonal diversity may have been underestimated.

The CDR3 regions of human TCRbeta chains were analyzed by immunosequencing. On the study's bioinformatics: Repertoire TCRs were matched against a reference library of SARS-CoV-2-specific TCRs generated with the MIRA antigen-specificity platform. Breadth meant the fraction of unique TCRs that were SARS-CoV-2-associated, whereas depth meant the fraction of total T cells that were SARS-CoV-2-associated. Using the MIRA data, every spike-specific TCR was mapped to the spike region that the TCR reacted to and assigned to either a CD4 or a CD8 class. Log10-transformed breadth and depth values were compared by one-way ANOVA with Sidak's multiple comparisons tests. TCRdb carries this immuneACCESS record with in-frame sequences only. Its versions omit some clonotypes, under half of them owing to an unresolved V gene in the studies checked, with the rest unexplained. That table gives V, J and clone size, and the DNA gave D and trimming. The sample table shows about 180,000 clones, and around 93% are seen once. The ten largest clones represent approximately 0.98% of the sample.

The sample's time point label is to be understood as: about 28 days (+/-7) after the second vaccine dose. The intended sense of this specimen's treatment or condition label: meningococcal conjugate vaccine given as trial control. Vaccinee samples were obtained from the UK trials COV001 and COV002, which included a single-blind randomized controlled phase 2/3 trial of AZD1222 (ChAdOx1 nCoV-19) in healthy adults. For TCRbeta chain sequencing, PBMC samples from trial participants were taken at day 0 and at day 28 after the second dose. From its cysteine to its phenylalanine, the CDR3 spans 15 amino acids. CDR3 DNA is the only sequence kept; it has 45 bases, read in frame from the first base. At the junction V is shortened by 2 bases and J by 3 bases; bases outside the gene matches: 4. From the germline V gene (reference sequence), CDR1 is SEHNR and CDR2 is FQNEAQ.

The sequence was collected from an adult who received the MenACWY meningococcal vaccine as a control. The starting material was peripheral blood, obtained 28 days after the second dose of the MenACWY control vaccine. The chain joins TRBV7-9 to TRBJ2-1, with TRBD1 matching 7 junction bases. CDR3 protein: CASSLLAGGYNEQFF. In nucleotides, the sequence is TGTGCCAGCAGCTTATTGGCAGGGGGCTACAATGAGCAGTTCTTC.